The 32 T cell receptor beta chains below come from one sample, sequenced in a study of T cells in Graves' hyperthyroidism and ophthalmopathy. RNA transcripts provided the source from which TCR beta CDR3 regions were amplified. The TCR CDR3 first-round RT-PCR relied on the HTBI primer set. TCRdb called the multiplex PCR reads again in MiXCR, with one record for every CDR3 protein. The data show a few hundred thousand distinct CDR3 sequences, with about 15% seen just once and about an eighth held by the top ten. The sequenced sample was blood. Receptors were obtained from a woman aged 40 to 49 with Graves' hyperthyroidism that later progressed to Graves' ophthalmopathy.

This clonotype was found many times. This chain's CDR3 is CASSVGTGVSYEQYF. As DNA, the CDR3 is TGTGCCAGCAGCGTGGGGACAGGGGTCTCCTACGAGCAGTACTTC. This chain connects TRBV7-9 to TRBJ2-7, with 10 bases lining up with TRBD1. Germline V gene lookup returns CDR1 SEHNR and CDR2 FQNEAQ (reference sequence). This CDR3 is 15 amino acids long. J gave up 0 bases and V 5 bases, and 4 bases lay outside the gene matches.

The sample holds many counts of this clonotype. J is TRBJ2-5 and V is TRBV12-3 or TRBV12-4; the match to TRBD2 covers 8 bases. The length of the CDR3 is 14 residues. V shed 4 bases and J 5 bases; nucleotides not matched to a gene: 6. CDR3: CASSWVAGRETQYF. CDR3 bases: TGTGCCAGCAGTTGGGTAGCGGGACGGGAGACCCAGTACTTC.

In this sample, this clonotype turned up many times. The chain links TRBV7-9 to TRBJ1-1; tentatively, D is TRBD1 (5 bases). Per the germline V gene, CDR1 is SEHNR and CDR2 is FQNEAQ (reference sequence). CDR3 length: 14 residues. Trimming left V 8 bases short and J 1 base short, with 14 bases between. The CDR3 DNA is TGTGCCAGCTCACTAGTCGGGGGGAACACTGAAGCTTTCTTT. Translating it yields CASSLVGGNTEAFF.

There are many counts of this clonotype. The gene calls are TRBV4-1 and TRBJ1-4; 8 nucleotides agree with TRBD1. Germline V gene data show CDR1 as MGHRA and CDR2 as YSYEKL. This CDR3 comprises 15 residues. The V gene end was trimmed by 2 bases and the J gene end by 5 bases; junction bases not matched to a gene: 4. The CDR3 here is CASSQRTGLNEKLFF. DNA for the CDR3: TGCGCCAGCAGCCAAAGGACAGGGCTGAATGAAAAACTGTTTTTT.

In its sample, this clonotype was seen many times. The chain carries TRBV20-1 and TRBJ2-5; no definite D call. Germline V gene data show CDR1 as DFQATT and CDR2 as SNEGSKA (reference sequence). The CDR3 consists of 15 residues. V lost 0 bases to trimming and J lost 2 bases, with 13 bases between them. CDR3 sequence reads: CSARDPWIQQETQYF. The CDR3 region has the DNA TGCAGTGCTAGAGACCCCTGGATACAGCAAGAGACCCAGTACTTC.

The rearrangement joins TRBV6-1 to TRBJ1-3, with D tentatively TRBD1 (5 bases). The germline CDR1 and CDR2 sequences are MNHNS and SASEGT. This CDR3 spans 16 amino acids. V was pared by 8 bases and J by 6 bases, with 23 bases between. CDR3 sequence reads: CASGVTGIRAENTIYF. For the CDR3, the DNA is TGTGCCAGCGGCGTTACAGGAATCCGGGCTGAAAACACCATATATTTT.

This clonotype occurred many times. The V gene is TRBV13, the J gene TRBJ2-1; weak D call: TRBD1 (6 bases). Trimming removed 1 base at V and 5 bases at J, with 9 bases between. Per germline, CDR1 PRHDT and CDR2 FYEKMQ (reference sequence). The CDR3 runs 14 residues. The CDR3 coding sequence is TGTGCCAGCAGCTTAGCAGGACAGCACAATGAGCAGTTCTTC. Amino acid sequence: CASSLAGQHNEQFF. Full variable domain (outside the CDR3, taken from reference TRBV13 and TRBJ2-1): AAGVIQSPRHLIKEKRETATLKCYPIPRHDTVYWYQQGPGQDPQFLISFYEKMQSDKGSIPDRFSAQQFSDYHSELNMSSLELGDSALYFCASSLAGQHNEQFFGPGTRLTVL.

The J gene is TRBJ2-3, the V gene TRBV24-1; 7 bases are shared with TRBD1. In germline, CDR1 is KGHDR, CDR2 SFDVKD. This CDR3 has 17 amino acids. Trimming removed 4 bases from V and 8 bases from J; junction bases left unmatched: 17. CDR3 sequence (DNA): TGTGCCACCAGTGAACCCCCTGGACAGGAAGAGGTTGGTACGCAGTATTTT. It translates to CATSEPPGQEEVGTQYF.

This clonotype was detected ten times or more. The chain is built from TRBV18 and TRBJ2-1, with D perhaps matching TRBD2 (6 bases). Trimming took off 2 bases at V and 4 bases at J, with 12 bases between the two ends. There are 15 residues in the CDR3. Germline CDR1 reads KGHSH; CDR2 reads LQKENI. The CDR3 nucleotides read TGTGCCAGCTCACCAATACTAGCCCCATACAATGAGCAGTTCTTC. Protein product: CASSPILAPYNEQFF.

This clonotype was seen ten or more times. The chain combines TRBV28 with TRBJ2-7; D gene uncertain. Germline-derived CDR1 and CDR2 are MDHEN and SYDVKM. CDR3 length: 15 amino acids. V lost 3 bases, J lost 3 bases, and 15 bases lay in between. The chain's CDR3 is CASSLIGPGVYEQYF. The CDR3 nucleotides read TGTGCCAGCAGTTTGATAGGGCCGGGCGTCTACGAGCAGTACTTC.

This clonotype showed up many times. The rearrangement uses TRBV30 and TRBJ1-1; D is unclear. Trimming left V 0 bases short and J 1 base short, with 12 bases between. Germline values: CDR1 GTSNPN, CDR2 SVGIG (reference sequence). The CDR3 loop spans 15 amino acids. In DNA form, the CDR3 reads TGTGCCTGGAGTGTGAAAGAGGGTAAGAACACTGAAGCTTTCTTT. Its translation is CAWSVKEGKNTEAFF.

This chain uses TRBV6-1 with TRBJ1-2, with D possibly matching TRBD1 (5 bases). Germline values: CDR1 MNHNS, CDR2 SASEGT. Deletions cut 8 bases from V and 4 bases from J, with 11 bases between. The CDR3 length is 12 residues. Here the CDR3 DNA reads TGTGCCAGCGCTCAGACAGCCTATGGCTACACCTTC. It specifies CASAQTAYGYTF.

This clonotype was found many times. The gene calls are TRBV28 and TRBJ2-3; D is possibly TRBD1 (6 bases). The CDR3 covers 17 residues. Looked up from germline, CDR1 is MDHEN and CDR2 is SYDVKM. The ends were cut back, 5 bases at V and 4 bases at J, with 22 bases in the middle. As DNA, the CDR3 is TGTGCCAGCAGTATCCCACGGGACGGCCAGGGGTCAGATACGCAGTATTTT. As protein: CASSIPRDGQGSDTQYF.

This clonotype was detected ten times or more. The chain employs TRBV5-1 and TRBJ2-2, with 8 positions matching TRBD1. J gave up 13 bases and V 0 bases, and 5 bases lay outside the gene matches. Germline V gene data show CDR1 as SGHRS and CDR2 as YFSETQ. The CDR3 has 13 amino acids. The CDR3 bases are TGCGCCAGCAGCTTGGAAGGACAGGGCGCGCTGTTTTTT. Protein sequence: CASSLEGQGALFF.

A few counts support this clonotype. The J gene is TRBJ2-6, the V gene TRBV24-1; maybe TRBD2 (6 bases). CDR3 size: 18 residues. V was cut by 3 bases and J by 3 bases, with 17 bases left in between. Germline V gives CDR1 KGHDR, CDR2 SFDVKD. CDR3 coding DNA: TGTGCCACCAGTGATGTGAACGGGGGTTCTGGTGGGGCCAACGTCCTGACTTTC. This codes for CATSDVNGGSGGANVLTF.

This clonotype was detected many times. The chain uses TRBV12-3 or TRBV12-4 and TRBJ2-7; 7 bases map to TRBD2. With 3 bases clipped from V and 3 bases from J, the junction kept 5 bases outside the gene matches. This CDR3 is 14 amino acids long. CDR3 nucleotide sequence: TGTGCCAGCAGTTTCACTAGCGCAGGCTACGAGCAGTACTTC. Protein product: CASSFTSAGYEQYF.

In its sample, this clonotype was seen many times. The CDR3 protein is CSVHTGDTEAFF. The CDR3 DNA reads TGCAGCGTGCACACAGGGGACACTGAAGCTTTCTTT. The chain recombines TRBV29-1 with TRBJ1-1; 7 bases fit TRBD1. Germline V gives CDR1 SQVTM, CDR2 ANQGSEA. Trimming cost V 6 bases and J 3 bases; bases outside gene matches: 4. The CDR3 runs 12 residues.

The V call is TRBV5-6, the J call TRBJ2-7, with 8 bases aligning to TRBD1. The V and J ends lost 0 bases and 2 bases, in that order; junction bases with no gene match: 7. Germline CDR1 reads SGHDT; CDR2 reads YYEEEE. CDR3 size: 16 residues. CDR3 amino acids: CASSLVGQGPTYEQYF. The CDR3, as DNA: TGTGCCAGCAGCTTGGTAGGACAGGGACCAACCTACGAGCAGTACTTC.

There are a few counts of this clonotype. DNA for the CDR3: TGTGCCAGCAGTTCCCCCCAGGGTCGGCCCCAGCATTTT. It encodes CASSSPQGRPQHF. This chain joins TRBV28 and TRBJ1-5, with TRBD1 as a possible D gene (5 bases). Germline values: CDR1 MDHEN, CDR2 SYDVKM. The V end was cut by 4 bases, the J end by 9 bases, with 13 bases between. The CDR3 is 13 residues long.

This clonotype was picked up a small number of times. V and J are TRBV18 and TRBJ2-5, with 11 nucleotides matching TRBD2. CDR1 is KGHSH and CDR2 is LQKENI in the germline V gene. The CDR3 is 16 amino acids. The junction had 4 bases not matched to a gene; V was cut back by 2 bases and J by 2 bases. The CDR3 here is CASSPTLAGGQETQYF. The CDR3 bases are TGTGCCAGCTCACCAACTCTAGCGGGAGGACAAGAGACCCAGTACTTC.

As to this clonotype: This may be a read error: a much more frequent sequence differs by one nucleotide. The CDR3 end shows no conserved phenylalanine or tryptophan, and so a read error is likely. This chain connects TRBV2 to TRBJ2-5, with D possibly being TRBD2 (9 bases). V lost 5 bases, J lost 3 bases, and 28 bases lay in between. The germline CDR1 and CDR2 sequences are SNHLY and FYNNEI. This CDR3 is 19 amino acids long. Here the CDR3 reads CASSPWTGRGREGKETQYV. CDR3 bases: TGTGCCAGCAGTCCCTGGACAGGGCGAGGGCGGGAGGGTAAAGAGACCCAGTACGTC.

In its sample, this clonotype was seen many times. This rearrangement joins TRBV12-3 or TRBV12-4 to TRBJ1-1, with unresolved D. V gave up 5 bases and J gave up 5 bases, with 9 bases separating them. The CDR3 is 12 residues long. In nucleotides, the CDR3 is TGTGCCAGCAGTACCAGGTGGACTGAAGCTTTCTTT. Amino acid sequence: CASSTRWTEAFF.

This clonotype has at least ten counts. This chain uses TRBV11-2 with TRBJ2-7; TRBD2 agrees at 14 bases. The CDR3 is 20 residues long. The ends lost 5 bases at V and 2 bases at J; junction bases unmatched: 17. Germline V CDR1 and CDR2: SGHAT, FQNNGV. The CDR3 loop is CASSRPGGLAGGHLTYEQYF. CDR3 coding DNA: TGTGCCAGCAGCCGTCCCGGCGGACTAGCGGGAGGCCATCTGACCTACGAGCAGTACTTC.

The sample holds many counts of this clonotype. This sequence joins TRBV12-3 or TRBV12-4 and TRBJ2-3; D ambiguous. The V end lost 3 bases, the J end lost 0 bases, and 16 bases lay between the germline ends. There are 17 residues in the CDR3. CDR3 residues: CASSFEWRSTSTDTQYF. The CDR3 region has the DNA TGTGCCAGCAGTTTTGAATGGCGGAGCACTAGCACAGATACGCAGTATTTT.

This clonotype appeared many times. This sequence joins TRBV30 and TRBJ1-1; possibly TRBD1 for D (6 bases). In germline, CDR1 is GTSNPN, CDR2 SVGIG (reference sequence). The CDR3 extends over 13 amino acids. V lost 3 bases to trimming and J lost 1 base, with 9 bases between them. The CDR3 loop reads CAWSADRNTEAFF. CDR3 bases: TGTGCCTGGAGCGCGGACAGGAACACTGAAGCTTTCTTT.

This clonotype occurred many times. This chain links TRBV28 with TRBJ2-1; 9 nucleotides align to TRBD2. V was clipped by 3 bases and J by 5 bases; unmatched bases: 8. The CDR3 totals 16 residues. Germline loops: CDR1 MDHEN, CDR2 SYDVKM. The CDR3 sequence: CASSFSLAGHHNEQFF. CDR3 in DNA: TGTGCCAGCAGTTTCAGCCTAGCGGGACACCACAATGAGCAGTTCTTC.

This clonotype was found many times. The CDR3 loop is CASSLGGLNTGELFF. The CDR3 nucleotides read TGCGCCAGCAGCTTGGGTGGGCTAAACACCGGGGAGCTGTTTTTT. The V gene is TRBV5-1, the J gene TRBJ2-2, with D unclear. The CDR3 has 15 residues. The V gene's germline CDR1 is SGHRS and CDR2 YFSETQ. Between the trimmed V and J ends, which lost 0 bases and 2 bases, there was a span of 8 bases.

This clonotype was seen a few times. The V call is TRBV10-3, the J call TRBJ1-5, with a weak D call TRBD1 (5 bases). The CDR3 runs 13 residues. Germline V CDR1 and CDR2: ENHRY, SYGVKD. Trimming cost V 4 bases and J 11 bases, with 15 bases left between them. The CDR3: CAISAGGIGAQHF. The CDR3 DNA sequence: TGTGCCATCAGTGCGGGGGGGATCGGGGCCCAGCATTTT.

This clonotype was seen at least ten times. V and J are TRBV12-5 and TRBJ2-1; 11 bases are shared with TRBD2. This CDR3 is built from 18 residues. V shed 5 bases, J shed 8 bases, and the junction held 17 bases outside the gene matches. Germline-derived CDR1 and CDR2 are LGHNT and FRNRAP. The CDR3 coding sequence is TGTGCTAGTGGTACGGAAATTTATACTAGCGGGAGAGGCTATGAGCAGTTCTTC. Amino acids: CASGTEIYTSGRGYEQFF.

J is TRBJ2-7 and V is TRBV27; 14 bases match TRBD2. The length of the CDR3 is 16 residues. CDR1 MNHEY and CDR2 SMNVEV come from the germline V gene (reference sequence). Trimming at V came to 7 bases and at J to 6 bases, leaving 11 bases not matched to a gene. DNA for the CDR3: TGTGCCAGCAAGCTCTCCGGGACTAGCGGGAGAGGCGAGCAGTACTTC. Its translation: CASKLSGTSGRGEQYF.

This clonotype appeared many times. The chain employs TRBV20-1 and TRBJ2-3, with no clear D. This CDR3 is 14 amino acids long. The germline V gene has CDR1 DFQATT and CDR2 SNEGSKA (reference sequence). V lost 1 base, J lost 2 bases, and 10 bases lay in between. CDR3 region: CSARAEAVTDTQYF. CDR3 nucleotides: TGCAGTGCTAGAGCCGAGGCAGTCACAGATACGCAGTATTTT.

This clonotype was recorded many times. The chain recombines TRBV11-2 with TRBJ2-7; TRBD2 matches at 7 bases. Germline CDR1 SGHAT, CDR2 FQNNGV. V was clipped by 2 bases and J by 3 bases; unmatched bases: 7. This CDR3 has 15 amino acids. CDR3 residues: CASSLMGGVLYEQYF. The CDR3 DNA reads as TGTGCCAGCAGCTTAATGGGAGGGGTCCTCTACGAGCAGTACTTC.